This T cell receptor beta chain was obtained from a study of control samples from healthy donors and cancer patients. Profiled with immunoSEQ multiplex PCR; TCRdb holds only in-frame clones, not every one. There are hundreds of thousands of clones in the sample; approximately 90% occur only once, and 5.5% to 7.5% lies in the top ten. The CDR3 loop spans 13 amino acids. V was pared by 1 base and J by 4 bases, with 5 bases between. Germline CDR1 is SNHLY and CDR2 is FYNNEI. The sequenced sample was PBMCs. The rearrangement uses TRBV2 and TRBJ1-5; weak D call: TRBD1 (5 bases). This receptor was obtained from a man aged 35 to 55 with head and neck cancer. The CDR3 protein is CASSEEGNQPQHF. DNA for the CDR3: TGTGCCAGCAGTGAAGAGGGGAATCAGCCCCAGCATTTT.